The clone carrying this T cell receptor beta chain was detected ten times or more. The data derive from a study of T-cell reconstitution after alpha-beta-depleted transplantation in children. It was with unique molecular identifiers that the TCRbeta library was prepared. One entry per CDR3 protein results from TCRdb running MiXCR on the PCR reads. The sample lists around 500,000 distinct CDR3 sequences, about 21% occurring once. V gave up 1 base and J gave up 4 bases, with 8 bases separating them. Germline V gives CDR1 SGHAT, CDR2 FQNNGV. The CDR3 consists of 15 residues. The sequences come from PBMCs, mostly from graft donor cells, collected 360 days after TCRalphabeta/CD19-depleted stem cell transplant. The chain recombines TRBV11-2 with TRBJ2-6; tentative D call: TRBD2 (6 bases). This TCR came from a boy younger than two who had a stem cell transplant for acute myeloid leukemia, so the T cells may come from the graft donor. The CDR3 spells CASSLGGDGANVLTF. CDR3 nucleotide sequence: TGTGCCAGCAGCTTAGGGGGGGACGGGGCCAACGTCCTGACTTTC.